The rows below give T cell receptor beta chains drawn from one sample of a study of graft-versus-host responses after intestinal transplantation. Measured with immunoSEQ multiplex PCR; TCRdb has only the in-frame clones, and not every one. The top ten hold around 1.5% of the sample, which has 62,000 or so clones, about 90% seen once. Specimen: PBMCs, collected 26 days after transplant. Receptors were obtained from a human patient who received an intestinal transplant, so some T cells may come from the graft donor. The CDR3 runs from the conserved cysteine through the conserved F or W. Fields, in order: J gene, D gene, clone size, V gene, CDR3 DNA, CDR3 protein. D genes are given only for firm matches. Expanded clones get a size class; other rows say once, few or many, or leave the size out.

>TRBJ2-1|TRBD1|.|TRBV15
TGTGCCACCAGCAGATTCCGGGACAGGGCCGACAATGAGCAGTTCTTC
CATSRFRDRADNEQFF
>TRBJ2-3|TRBD1|.|TRBV6-4
TGTGCCAGCAGTGTTGAGACAGGGGGCGCAGATACGCAGTATTTT
CASSVETGGADTQYF
>TRBJ1-2|TRBD1|.|TRBV28
TGTGCCAGTCACGCCGGGACAGTCTATGGCTACACCTTC
CASHAGTVYGYTF
>TRBJ2-1|TRBD2|.|TRBV9
TGTGCCAGCAGCGTAGTTAGCGGGGGGGCCCTGAATGAGCAGTTCTTC
CASSVVSGGALNEQFF
>TRBJ2-1|TRBD2|.|TRBV15
TGTGCCACCAGCGGAGCCGGGACTAGCGGGAGGGACAATGAGCAGTTCTTC
CATSGAGTSGRDNEQFF
>TRBJ2-1|TRBD2|.|TRBV25-1
TGTGCCAGCACCGGGACTAGCGGGTCTTTCGAGCAGTTCTTC
CASTGTSGSFEQFF
>TRBJ1-2|.|.|TRBV20-1
TGCAGTGCTAGCAATAACTATGGCTACACCTTC
CSASNNYGYTF
>TRBJ2-6|.|few|TRBV6-5
TGTGCCAGCAGCCAGGATTCTGGGGCCAACGTCCTGACTTTC
CASSQDSGANVLTF
>TRBJ2-7|TRBD2|.|TRBV27
TGTGCCAGCAGTTTATCCCGACTAGCGGGAGACTACGAGCAGTACTTC
CASSLSRLAGDYEQYF
>TRBJ1-2|.|.|TRBV27
TGTGCCAGCAGCCTGAGAGGAACTAACTATGGCTACACCTTC
CASSLRGTNYGYTF
>TRBJ2-7|TRBD1|.|TRBV6-1
TGTGCCAGCAGTTTCGGACAGGGGAGCACCTACGAGCAGTACTTC
CASSFGQGSTYEQYF
>TRBJ2-5|TRBD1|.|TRBV15
TGTGCCACCAGCAACAGGGGGGACGTAGAGACCCAGTACTTC
CATSNRGDVETQYF
>TRBJ1-1|.|once|TRBV5-1
TGCGCCAGCAGCTTGGACAGGAACACTGAAGCTTTCTTT
CASSLDRNTEAFF
>TRBJ2-3|TRBD1|.|TRBV6-4
TGTGCCAGCAGTGAAAAAGGGGGCGCAGATACGCAGTATTTT
CASSEKGGADTQYF
>TRBJ2-1|TRBD2|.|TRBV6-1
TGTGCCAGCATCCAGCGGGGCTACAATGAGCAGTTCTTC
CASIQRGYNEQFF
>TRBJ1-1|.|once|TRBV29-1
TGCAGCGTTGAAGGTAAAGAATTTCAGGGCTCGGGCACTGAAGCTTTCTTT
CSVEGKEFQGSGTEAFF
>TRBJ1-5|TRBD1|.|TRBV6-1
TGTGCCAGCAGTGAAATCACAGGGGGCCGTCATTTT
CASSEITGGRHF
>TRBJ1-5|.|.|TRBV28
TGTGCCAGCAGTCCTGACAGGCAAAGCAATCAGCCCCAGCATTTT
CASSPDRQSNQPQHF
>TRBJ2-1|.|few|TRBV6-4
TGTGCCAGCAGTGGCCGTAATCCGGCCTACAATGAGCAGTTCTTC
CASSGRNPAYNEQFF
>TRBJ2-1|.|once|TRBV18
TGTGCCAGCTCACCACAGGGGGTAACGGTTTTGGGTGAGCAGTTCTTC
CASSPQGVTVLGEQFF
>TRBJ1-5|TRBD1|.|TRBV5-5
TGTGCCAGCAGCTTGTGGGGACAGGGGGGCAATCAGCCCCAGCATTTT
CASSLWGQGGNQPQHF
>TRBJ1-1|.|.|TRBV13
TGTGCCAGCAGCCCAGACGGGGACACTGAAGCTTTCTTT
CASSPDGDTEAFF
>TRBJ1-2|TRBD1|.|TRBV7-3
TGTGCCAGCAGCTCCAGTACGACAGGGGGCGTGTATGGCTACACCTTC
CASSSSTTGGVYGYTF
>TRBJ2-1|.|few|TRBV28
TGTGCCAGCAGTTTTACCAGGGGCAATGAGCAGTTCTTC
CASSFTRGNEQFF